The rows below give T cell receptor beta chains drawn from one sample of a study of blood T cells in healthy people across ages. MiXCR, run by TCRdb on the 5' RACE reads, gives a single entry per CDR3 protein. The sample lists fewer than 2,000,000 distinct CDR3 sequences; about two fifths were seen once. Sequenced input: blood. Receptor source: a human donor in good health. Both conserved end residues are part of each CDR3. A D gene is named only where the DNA matches it firmly. Not all rows give a size; the values are once, few, many and, for expanded clones, a class.

d_gene,j_gene,abundance,v_gene,CDR3aa,CDR3nt
.,TRBJ1-1,.,TRBV6-5,CASSFGGNLNTEAFF,TGTGCCAGCAGTTTTGGGGGGAACTTGAACACTGAAGCTTTCTTT
.,TRBJ2-1,.,TRBV11-1,CASSSGQWHNEQFF,TGTGCCAGCAGCTCAGGGCAGTGGCACAATGAGCAGTTCTTC
TRBD1,TRBJ2-7,.,TRBV7-9,CASSFPAQGAHPDEQYF,TGTGCCAGCAGCTTCCCAGCGCAGGGGGCCCACCCCGACGAGCAGTACTTC
.,TRBJ1-2,.,TRBV29-1,CSVEVIQGQGGYTF,TGCAGCGTTGAAGTCATACAGGGCCAGGGGGGCTACACCTTC
TRBD2,TRBJ2-3,many,TRBV29-1,CSGAGGQTDTQYF,TGCAGCGGAGCGGGGGGGCAAACAGATACGCAGTATTTT
.,TRBJ2-7,.,TRBV4-1,CASSQESRGTYEQYF,TGCGCCAGCAGCCAAGAGTCGCGCGGTACCTACGAGCAGTACTTC
TRBD1,TRBJ2-1,.,TRBV7-2,CASRPTGDSYNEQFF,TGTGCCAGCAGACCGACAGGGGACTCCTACAATGAGCAGTTCTTC
TRBD2,TRBJ2-5,.,TRBV2,CASIPILAGNQETQYF,TGTGCCAGCATCCCTATACTAGCGGGGAACCAAGAGACCCAGTACTTC
.,TRBJ2-5,few,TRBV20-1,CSAFEGRTSKETQYF,TGCAGTGCTTTCGAGGGCCGGACTTCTAAAGAGACCCAGTACTTC
.,TRBJ2-1,few,TRBV4-3,CASSQQVEYNEQFF,TGCGCCAGCAGCCAACAGGTGGAATACAATGAGCAGTTCTTC
.,TRBJ2-1,few,TRBV27,CASSLTPSMVEQFF,TGTGCCAGCAGTTTAACCCCTTCCATGGTCGAGCAGTTCTTC
.,TRBJ1-4,.,TRBV20-1,CSAARSGAVGEKLFF,TGCAGTGCTGCACGATCAGGGGCCGTGGGGGAAAAACTGTTTTTT
.,TRBJ1-1,few,TRBV6-5,CASSYSGGLNTEAFF,TGTGCCAGCAGTTACTCGGGCGGATTGAACACTGAAGCTTTCTTT
.,TRBJ1-1,.,TRBV3-1,CASSPRTLMENTEAFF,TGTGCCAGCAGCCCACGGACACTGATGGAGAACACTGAAGCTTTCTTT
.,TRBJ2-5,few,TRBV20-1,CSAIGGRGQETQYF,TGCAGTGCCATAGGGGGGAGGGGCCAAGAGACCCAGTACTTC
TRBD1,TRBJ1-2,few,TRBV4-1,CASSSRTTGIRDGYTF,TGCGCCAGCAGCTCCCGGACGACAGGGATAAGGGATGGCTACACCTTC
.,TRBJ2-5,.,TRBV10-3,CAISETGSYKQYF,TGTGCCATCAGTGAGACAGGTTCCTACAAGCAGTACTTC
TRBD2,TRBJ2-7,many,TRBV7-2,CASSLTSGGYEQYF,TGTGCCAGCAGCTTAACTAGCGGGGGTTACGAGCAGTACTTC
.,TRBJ1-2,few,TRBV7-9,CASSSDFTARGYTF,TGCGCCAGCAGCTCGGACTTCACCGCCCGGGGCTACACCTTC
.,TRBJ2-5,few,TRBV12-3/TRBV12-4,CASSLRDRRETQYF,TGTGCCAGCAGTTTACGGGACCGCAGAGAGACCCAGTACTTC
.,TRBJ2-3,few,TRBV29-1,CSVDSHPNYPGNTQYF,TGCAGCGTTGATTCCCACCCGAATTACCCGGGGAATACGCAGTATTTT
.,TRBJ1-2,once,TRBV7-2,CASSLEMAAYGCTF,TGTGCCAGCAGCTTAGAGATGGCGGCCTATGGCTGCACCTTC
.,TRBJ1-1,many,TRBV7-8,CASSLASTEAFF,TGTGCCAGCAGCTTGGCCAGCACTGAAGCTTTCTTT
.,TRBJ1-5,once,TRBV5-5,CASSLADGAWPQHF,TGTGCCAGCAGCTTGGCGGACGGAGCTTGGCCCCAGCATTTT
.,TRBJ2-7,few,TRBV7-8,CASSLEWQVNYEQYF,TGTGCCAGCAGCTTAGAATGGCAGGTGAACTACGAGCAGTACTTC
.,TRBJ2-5,few,TRBV6-5,CASRAGHQETQYF,TGTGCCAGCAGGGCGGGACATCAAGAGACCCAGTACTTC
TRBD1,TRBJ1-1,.,TRBV12-3/TRBV12-4,CASSLGQGSGAFF,TGTGCCAGCAGTTTAGGACAGGGATCTGGAGCTTTCTTT
TRBD1,TRBJ2-7,.,TRBV10-3,CAISGFTGGASYEQYF,TGTGCCATCAGTGGGTTTACAGGGGGCGCTTCCTACGAGCAGTACTTC
.,TRBJ1-1,.,TRBV9,CASSAGPQNTEAFF,TGTGCCAGCAGCGCGGGACCGCAGAACACTGAAGCTTTCTTT
TRBD1,TRBJ1-5,.,TRBV7-2,CASSFKQGDGQPQHF,TGTGCCAGCAGCTTTAAACAGGGGGATGGTCAGCCCCAACATTTT
.,TRBJ2-5,.,TRBV9,CASSPWTNQETQYF,TGTGCCAGCAGCCCATGGACCAACCAGGAGACCCAGTACTTC
TRBD2,TRBJ2-5,.,TRBV7-2,CASSLVGGGHVEETQYF,TGTGCCAGCAGCTTAGTGGGCGGGGGGCATGTAGAAGAGACCCAGTACTTC
.,TRBJ1-5,few,TRBV7-8,CASSFPGFDQPQHF,TGTGCCAGCAGCTTTCCAGGGTTTGATCAGCCCCAGCATTTT
.,TRBJ2-1,few,TRBV12-3/TRBV12-4,CDSSQFAARDEQFF,TGTGACAGCAGTCAGTTCGCAGCAAGGGATGAGCAGTTCTTC
.,TRBJ2-7,few,TRBV7-2,CASSLVGAGLSYEQYF,TGTGCCAGCAGCTTAGTAGGGGCGGGGTTATCCTACGAGCAGTACTTC
TRBD1,TRBJ2-7,.,TRBV6-1,CASSRTGLPYEQYF,TGTGCCAGCAGCCGGACAGGGCTACCCTACGAGCAGTACTTC
.,TRBJ2-7,.,TRBV7-2,CASSSQSGGYEQYF,TGTGCCAGCAGCTCCCAATCTGGCGGCTACGAGCAGTACTTC
.,TRBJ2-6,.,TRBV3-1,CASLRPSGANVLTF,TGTGCCAGCTTAAGGCCTTCTGGGGCCAACGTCCTGACTTTC
.,TRBJ1-2,.,TRBV7-2,CASNLVPRGYGYTF,TGTGCCAGCAACCTCGTCCCAAGGGGCTATGGCTACACCTTC
.,TRBJ2-5,few,TRBV24-1,CATSDLGMGTQYF,TGTGCCACCAGTGATTTGGGGATGGGGACCCAGTACTTC
.,TRBJ1-5,.,TRBV4-3,CASSQGVNRNQPQHF,TGCGCCAGCAGCCAAGGGGTTAATCGGAATCAGCCCCAGCATTTT
TRBD1,TRBJ1-1,.,TRBV28,CASSLPRTGSPTEAFF,TGTGCCAGCAGTTTACCTAGGACAGGGTCCCCCACTGAAGCTTTCTTT
.,TRBJ1-2,.,TRBV12-5,CASGLRPPDGYTF,TGTGCTAGTGGTTTGAGGCCTCCGGATGGCTACACCTTC
.,TRBJ1-2,few,TRBV2,CASNQYPPGYGYTF,TGTGCCAGCAACCAATACCCTCCGGGCTATGGCTACACCTTC
TRBD2,TRBJ2-1,.,TRBV3-1,CASSTRTSGVASSYNEQFF,TGTGCCAGCAGCACCCGGACTAGCGGGGTCGCTAGCTCCTACAATGAGCAGTTCTTC
.,TRBJ2-6,.,TRBV7-2,CASSPLTGSGANVLTF,TGTGCCAGCAGCCCGCTTACAGGGTCTGGGGCCAACGTCCTGACTTTC
TRBD2,TRBJ2-5,.,TRBV5-4,CASSITTSVYQETQYF,TGTGCCAGCAGCATAACGACTAGCGTATATCAAGAGACCCAGTACTTC
.,TRBJ1-1,few,TRBV5-5,CASSLRGGVAEAFF,TGTGCCAGCAGCTTGCGGGGAGGGGTGGCTGAAGCTTTCTTT
.,TRBJ2-4,few,TRBV9,CASSVEYF,TGTGCCAGCAGCGTAGAGTACTTC